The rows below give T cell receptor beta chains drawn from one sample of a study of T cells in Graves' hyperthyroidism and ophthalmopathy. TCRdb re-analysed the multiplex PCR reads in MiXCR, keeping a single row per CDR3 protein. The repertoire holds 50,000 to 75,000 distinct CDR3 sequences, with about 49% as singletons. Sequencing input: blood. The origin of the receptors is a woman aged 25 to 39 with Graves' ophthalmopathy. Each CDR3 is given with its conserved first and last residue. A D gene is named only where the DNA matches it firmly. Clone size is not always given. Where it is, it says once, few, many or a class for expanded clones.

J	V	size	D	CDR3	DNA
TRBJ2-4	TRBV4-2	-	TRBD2	CASSRTSGKSKNIQYF	TGTGCCAGCAGCCGGACTAGCGGGAAGTCCAAAAACATTCAGTACTTC
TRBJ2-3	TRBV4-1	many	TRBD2	CASSQQTSATYTDTQYF	TGCGCCAGCAGCCAACAAACTAGCGCGACCTACACAGATACGCAGTATTTT
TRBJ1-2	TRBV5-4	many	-	CASSLERGAAYGYTF	TGTGCCAGCAGCTTGGAGAGGGGGGCGGCGTATGGCTACACCTTC
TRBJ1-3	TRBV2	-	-	CASQRGTGPGRLCSGNTIYF	TGTGCCAGCCAGAGGGGCACTGGCCCTGGGAGGCTGTGCTCTGGAAACACCATATATTTT
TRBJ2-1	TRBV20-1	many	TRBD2	CSAREGGRAGMNEQFF	TGCAGTGCTAGAGAAGGCGGGAGGGCCGGGATGAATGAGCAGTTCTTC
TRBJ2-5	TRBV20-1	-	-	CSARDSAKGETQYF	TGCAGTGCTAGAGATTCGGCTAAAGGAGAGACCCAGTACTTC
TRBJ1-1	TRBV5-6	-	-	CASSTRQSTEAFF	TGTGCCAGCAGCACCAGACAGAGCACTGAAGCTTTCTTT
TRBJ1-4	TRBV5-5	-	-	CASSLDDLGNDEKLFF	TGTGCCAGCAGCTTGGATGATTTGGGGAACGATGAAAAACTGTTTTTT
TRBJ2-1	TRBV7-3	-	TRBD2	CASSERAGGRTGEQFF	TGTGCCAGCAGCGAGAGGGCGGGGGGCCGAACAGGTGAGCAGTTCTTC
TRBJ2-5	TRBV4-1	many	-	CASSQVWGNPLRETQYF	TGCGCCAGCAGCCAAGTTTGGGGTAACCCTCTCCGAGAGACCCAGTACTTC